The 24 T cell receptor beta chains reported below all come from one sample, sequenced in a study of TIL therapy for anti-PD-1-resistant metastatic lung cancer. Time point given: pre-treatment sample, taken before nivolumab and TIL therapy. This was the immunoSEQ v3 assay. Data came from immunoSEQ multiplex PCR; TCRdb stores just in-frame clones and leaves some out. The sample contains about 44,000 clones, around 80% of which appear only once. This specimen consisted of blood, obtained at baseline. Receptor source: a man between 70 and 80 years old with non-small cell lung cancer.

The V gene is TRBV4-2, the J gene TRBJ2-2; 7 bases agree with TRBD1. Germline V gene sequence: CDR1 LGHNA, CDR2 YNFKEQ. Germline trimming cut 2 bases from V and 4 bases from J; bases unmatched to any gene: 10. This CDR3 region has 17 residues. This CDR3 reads CASSQRSSGQTTGELFF. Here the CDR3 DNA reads TGTGCCAGCAGCCAACGAAGCTCGGGACAGACCACCGGGGAGCTGTTTTTT.

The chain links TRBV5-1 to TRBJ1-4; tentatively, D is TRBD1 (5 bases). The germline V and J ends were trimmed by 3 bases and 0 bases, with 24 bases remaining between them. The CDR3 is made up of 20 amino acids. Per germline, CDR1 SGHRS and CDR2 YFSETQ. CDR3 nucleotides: TGCGCCAGCAGCTACCGACAGTCCTTCCTCAGTCGTGCAACTAATGAAAAACTGTTTTTT. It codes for CASSYRQSFLSRATNEKLFF. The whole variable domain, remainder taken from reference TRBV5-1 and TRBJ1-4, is KAGVTQTPRYLIKTRGQQVTLSCSPISGHRSVSWYQQTPGQGLQFLFEYFSETQRNKGNFPGRFSGRQFSNSRSEMNVSTLELGDSALYLCASSYRQSFLSRATNEKLFFGSGTQLSVL.

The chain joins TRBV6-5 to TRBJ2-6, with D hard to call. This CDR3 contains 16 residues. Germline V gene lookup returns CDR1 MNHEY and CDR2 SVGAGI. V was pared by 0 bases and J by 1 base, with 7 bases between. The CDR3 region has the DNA TGTGCCAGCAGTTACTCGATCTTTTCTGGGGCCAACGTCCTGACTTTC. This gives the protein CASSYSIFSGANVLTF.

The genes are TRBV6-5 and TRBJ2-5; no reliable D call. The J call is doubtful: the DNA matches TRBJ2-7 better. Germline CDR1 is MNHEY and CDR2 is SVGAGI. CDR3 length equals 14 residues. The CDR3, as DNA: TGTGCCAGCAGTTACGCTGACTCCACCTACGAGCAGTACTTC. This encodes CASSYADSTYEQYF.

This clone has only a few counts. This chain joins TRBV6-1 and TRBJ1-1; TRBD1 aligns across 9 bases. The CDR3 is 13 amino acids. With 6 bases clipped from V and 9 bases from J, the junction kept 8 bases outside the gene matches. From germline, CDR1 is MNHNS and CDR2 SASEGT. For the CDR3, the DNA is TGTGCCAGCAGAAGGACAGGGGAGGCAAAAGCTTTCTTT. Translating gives CASRRTGEAKAFF.

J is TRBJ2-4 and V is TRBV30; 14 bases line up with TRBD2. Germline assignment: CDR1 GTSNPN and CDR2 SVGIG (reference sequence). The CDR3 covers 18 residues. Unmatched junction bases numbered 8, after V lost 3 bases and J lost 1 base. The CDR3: CAWRGLAGAGGAKNIQYF. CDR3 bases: TGTGCCTGGAGGGGACTAGCGGGAGCCGGAGGGGCCAAAAACATTCAGTACTTC.

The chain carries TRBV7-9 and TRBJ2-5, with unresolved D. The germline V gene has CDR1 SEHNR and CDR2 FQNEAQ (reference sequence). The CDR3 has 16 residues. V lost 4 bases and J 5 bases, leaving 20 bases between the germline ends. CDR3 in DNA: TGTGCCAGCAGCTCGTACGGGCAGGCGGAAGTGGAGACCCAGTACTTC. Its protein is CASSSYGQAEVETQYF. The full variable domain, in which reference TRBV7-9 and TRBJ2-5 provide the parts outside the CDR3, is DTGVSQNPRHKITKRGQNVTFRCDPISEHNRLYWYRQTLGQGPEFLTYFQNEAQLEKSRLLSDRFSAERPKGSFSTLEIQRTEQGDSAMYLCASSSYGQAEVETQYFGPGTRLLVL.

CDR3 amino acids: CSVEGVRLAVKETQYF. Here the CDR3 DNA reads TGCAGCGTTGAGGGGGTGAGACTAGCGGTTAAAGAGACCCAGTACTTC. The chain recombines TRBV29-1 with TRBJ2-5, with 9 positions matching TRBD2. Trimming at V came to 3 bases and at J to 3 bases, leaving 11 bases not matched to a gene. This CDR3 is 16 amino acids long. CDR1 and CDR2 from the germline V gene are SQVTM and ANQGSEA. Together with reference TRBV29-1 and TRBJ2-5, the CDR3 gives the full variable domain: SAVISQKPSRDICQRGTSLTIQCQVDSQVTMMFWYRQQPGQSLTLIATANQGSEATYESGFVIDKFPISRPNLTFSTLTVSNMSPEDSSIYLCSVEGVRLAVKETQYFGPGTRLLVL.

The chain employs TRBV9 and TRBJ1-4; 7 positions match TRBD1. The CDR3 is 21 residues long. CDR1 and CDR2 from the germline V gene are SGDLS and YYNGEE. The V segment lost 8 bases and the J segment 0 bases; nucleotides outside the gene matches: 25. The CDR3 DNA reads TGTGCCAGTTACTCGAGATCGGGACAGTCCGTCGAACCTGCAACTAATGAAAAACTGTTTTTT. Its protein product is CASYSRSGQSVEPATNEKLFF.

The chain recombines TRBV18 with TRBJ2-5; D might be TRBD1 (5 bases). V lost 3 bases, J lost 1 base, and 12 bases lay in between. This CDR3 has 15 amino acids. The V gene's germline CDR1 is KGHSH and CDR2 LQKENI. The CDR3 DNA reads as TGTGCCAGCTCACCTGTAGGACAAACCCAAGAGACCCAGTACTTC. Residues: CASSPVGQTQETQYF.

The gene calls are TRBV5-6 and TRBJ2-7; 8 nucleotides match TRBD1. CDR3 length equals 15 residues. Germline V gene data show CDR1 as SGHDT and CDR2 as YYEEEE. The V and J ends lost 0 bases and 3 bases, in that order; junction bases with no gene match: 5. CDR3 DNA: TGTGCCAGCAGCTTGGCGGACAGGGCCAACTACGAGCAGTACTTC. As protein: CASSLADRANYEQYF. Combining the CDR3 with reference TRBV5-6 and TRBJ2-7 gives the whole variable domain DAGVTQSPTHLIKTRGQQVTLRCSPKSGHDTVSWYQQALGQGPQFIFQYYEEEERQRGNFPDRFSGHQFPNYSSELNVNALLLGDSALYLCASSLADRANYEQYFGPGTRLTVT.

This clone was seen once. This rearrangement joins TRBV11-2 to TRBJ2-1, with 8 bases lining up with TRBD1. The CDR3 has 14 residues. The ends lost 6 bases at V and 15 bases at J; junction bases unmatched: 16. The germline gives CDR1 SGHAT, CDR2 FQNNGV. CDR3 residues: CASRFEQGATPWFF. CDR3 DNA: TGTGCCAGCAGATTTGAGCAGGGGGCGACCCCCTGGTTCTTC.

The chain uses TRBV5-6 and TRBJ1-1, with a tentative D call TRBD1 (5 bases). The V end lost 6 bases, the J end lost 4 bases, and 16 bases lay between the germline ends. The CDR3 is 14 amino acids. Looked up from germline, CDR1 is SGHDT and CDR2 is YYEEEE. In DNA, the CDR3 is TGTGCCAGCACCCCAGACAGTTCGCGCACTGAAGCTTTCTTT. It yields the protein CASTPDSSRTEAFF.

For the CDR3, the DNA is TGCAGTGCGATCAAAGAGACCCAGTACTTC. It encodes CSAIKETQYF. This chain connects TRBV20-1 to TRBJ2-5; D unclear. Germline CDR1 reads DFQATT; CDR2 reads SNEGSKA (reference sequence). Trimming cost V 6 bases and J 3 bases, with 5 bases left between them. The CDR3 runs to 10 residues.

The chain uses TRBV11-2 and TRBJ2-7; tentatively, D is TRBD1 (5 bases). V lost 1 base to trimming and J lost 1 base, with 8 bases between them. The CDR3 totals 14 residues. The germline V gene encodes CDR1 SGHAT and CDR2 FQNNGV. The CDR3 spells CASSLGGRSYEQYF. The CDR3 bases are TGTGCCAGCAGCTTAGGGGGCCGTTCCTACGAGCAGTACTTC.

CDR3 sequence reads: CASSLMGRNYGYTF. Written as DNA, the CDR3 is TGTGCCAGCAGTTTGATGGGCAGAAACTATGGCTACACCTTC. The chain couples TRBV28 to TRBJ1-2, with D unresolved. This CDR3 is 14 amino acids long. V was pared by 3 bases and J by 2 bases, with 10 bases between. Per germline, CDR1 MDHEN and CDR2 SYDVKM.

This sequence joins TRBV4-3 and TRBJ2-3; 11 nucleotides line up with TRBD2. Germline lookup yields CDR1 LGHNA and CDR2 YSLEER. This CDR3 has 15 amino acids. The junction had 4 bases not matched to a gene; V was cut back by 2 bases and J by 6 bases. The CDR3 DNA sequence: TGCGCCAGCAGCCAAAGGACTAGCGGGTGGGATACGCAGTATTTT. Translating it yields CASSQRTSGWDTQYF.

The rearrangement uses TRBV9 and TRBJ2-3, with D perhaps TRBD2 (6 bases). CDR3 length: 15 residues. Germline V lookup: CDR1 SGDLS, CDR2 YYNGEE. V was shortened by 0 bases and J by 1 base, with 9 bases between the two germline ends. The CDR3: CASSVGASGTDTQYF. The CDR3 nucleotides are TGTGCCAGCAGCGTAGGGGCTAGCGGCACAGATACGCAGTATTTT.

CDR3 protein: CASSLAGSRGYTF. CDR3 nucleotide sequence: TGTGCCAGCAGCTTAGCGGGCAGCCGTGGCTACACCTTC. The chain uses TRBV7-8 and TRBJ1-2; the D is unclear. Germline values: CDR1 SGHVS, CDR2 FQNEAQ. The CDR3 loop spans 13 amino acids. V lost 0 bases and J lost 7, with 9 bases in between. The full variable domain, rest sourced from reference TRBV7-8 and TRBJ1-2, is GAGVSQSPRYKVAKRGQDVALRCDPISGHVSLFWYQQALGQGPEFLTYFQNEAQLDKSGLPSDRFFAERPEGSVSTLKIQRTQQEDSAVYLCASSLAGSRGYTFGSGTRLTVV.

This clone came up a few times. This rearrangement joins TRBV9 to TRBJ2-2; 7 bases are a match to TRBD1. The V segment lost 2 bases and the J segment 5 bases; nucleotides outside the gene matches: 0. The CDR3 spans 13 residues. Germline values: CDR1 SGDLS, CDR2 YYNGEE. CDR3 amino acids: CASSVTGTGELFF. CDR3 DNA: TGTGCCAGCAGCGTGACAGGGACCGGGGAGCTGTTTTTT.

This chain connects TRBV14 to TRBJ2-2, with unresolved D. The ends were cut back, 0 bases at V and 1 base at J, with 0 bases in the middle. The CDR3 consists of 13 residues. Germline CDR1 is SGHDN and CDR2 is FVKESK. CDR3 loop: CASSQENTGELFF. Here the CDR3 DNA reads TGTGCCAGCAGCCAAGAGAACACCGGGGAGCTGTTTTTT.

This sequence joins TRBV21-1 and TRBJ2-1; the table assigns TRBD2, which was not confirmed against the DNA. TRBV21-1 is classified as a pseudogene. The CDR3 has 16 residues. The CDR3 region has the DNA TGTGCCAGCAGCAAACGTCGGGACTATCACCTCAATGAGCAGTTCTTC. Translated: CASSKRRDYHLNEQFF.

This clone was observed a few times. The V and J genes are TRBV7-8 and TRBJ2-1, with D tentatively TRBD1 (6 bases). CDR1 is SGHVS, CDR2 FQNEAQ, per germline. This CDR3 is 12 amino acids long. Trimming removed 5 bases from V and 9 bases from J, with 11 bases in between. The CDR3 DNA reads TGTGCCAGCAGCCAGGGGCGCAGTGAGCAGTTCTTC. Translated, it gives CASSQGRSEQFF.

This chain's CDR3 is CASNRQGASTDTQYF. The CDR3 DNA reads as TGTGCCAGCAACCGACAGGGGGCAAGCACAGATACGCAGTATTTT. The chain employs TRBV2 and TRBJ2-3, with 10 nucleotides matching TRBD1. Germline V CDR1 and CDR2: SNHLY, FYNNEI. Trimming removed 7 bases from V and 0 bases from J; junction bases left unmatched: 4. This CDR3 contains 15 residues.